Listed below are T cell receptor beta chains from one sample, sequenced in a study of shared clonotypes between healthy human individuals. The data were produced by immunoSEQ multiplex PCR, yet TCRdb's version contains in-frame clones alone and is incomplete. Among 550,000 to 650,000 clones listed, approximately 96% were seen once. Sequenced: naive CD8+ T cells sorted from blood. These receptors originate from a woman aged 25 to 39 in good health. The CDR3 runs from the conserved cysteine through the conserved F or W. D genes are given only for firm matches. Clone size is shown for a subset of rows, as once, few, many or a class of expanded clone.

>TRBV27|-|-|TRBJ2-5
TGTGCCAGCAGTCCACTGGACCGGGAAGAGACCCAGTACTTC
CASSPLDREETQYF
>TRBV28|-|-|TRBJ1-2
TGTGCCAGCAGTTTACTGGCAGCAGGCCCGGATGGCTACACCTTC
CASSLLAAGPDGYTF
>TRBV19|-|TRBD2|TRBJ2-1
TGTGCCAGACCGAGATTAGGCGGGAGGGTTCACAATGAGCAGTTCTTC
CARPRLGGRVHNEQFF
>TRBV27|-|TRBD2|TRBJ2-2
TGTGCCAGCAGTATAACTAGCGGGTACACCGGGGAGCTGTTTTTT
CASSITSGYTGELFF
>TRBV4-1|once|-|TRBJ1-1
TGCGCCAGCAGCCAAGTAAAGGGATTAGACACTGAAGCTTTCTTT
CASSQVKGLDTEAFF
>TRBV5-6|-|-|TRBJ2-2
TGTGCCAGCAAATACCAGGGAACCGGGGAGCTGTTTTTT
CASKYQGTGELFF
>TRBV30|-|TRBD2|TRBJ2-3
TGTGCCTGGATGCCGGAAGGGCTAGCGGGAACAGATACGCAGTATTTT
CAWMPEGLAGTDTQYF
>TRBV19|-|TRBD1|TRBJ1-2
TGTGCCAGTAGTAGGGACAGGGCTAACTATGGCTACACCTTC
CASSRDRANYGYTF
>TRBV4-1|-|-|TRBJ2-7
TGCGCCAGCAGCCAAGATTTTACTTCCCTGTTCCACGAGCAGTACTTC
CASSQDFTSLFHEQYF
>TRBV9|-|-|TRBJ2-1
TGTGCCAGCAGCGTAGGGAGCGGAGGAAATGAGCAGTTCTTC
CASSVGSGGNEQFF
>TRBV6-5|-|TRBD1|TRBJ2-7
TGTGCCAGCTCGGACCCGGGACAGGGGTTACACGAGCAGTACTTC
CASSDPGQGLHEQYF
>TRBV10-3|few|-|TRBJ2-2
TGTGCCATCAGGAGGGAGGACGGGAACACCGGGGAGCTGTTTTTT
CAIRREDGNTGELFF
>TRBV28|-|-|TRBJ2-7
TGTGCCAGCAGTTTTCAATACGAGCAGTACTTC
CASSFQYEQYF
>TRBV9|-|TRBD2|TRBJ2-1
TGTGCCAGCAGCTTTAGCGGGAGGGCCACGGATGAGCAGTTCTTC
CASSFSGRATDEQFF
>TRBV4-1|-|-|TRBJ2-7
TGCGCCAGCAGCCACCAAGAGGGGAGGTTGGAGCAGTACTTC
CASSHQEGRLEQYF
>TRBV15|-|-|TRBJ2-5
TGTGCCACCAGCAGAGATCTCCCAGAGACCCAGTACTTC
CATSRDLPETQYF
>TRBV7-9|once|-|TRBJ2-1
TGTGCCAGCAGCGGACTTAGCGGCAAGAGCTCCTACAATGAGCAGTTCTTC
CASSGLSGKSSYNEQFF
>TRBV19|-|-|TRBJ2-3
TGTGCCAGTAGTACACCCCGCCGGGATACGCAGTATTTT
CASSTPRRDTQYF
>TRBV7-9|once|-|TRBJ1-2
TGTGCCTGCGGAGGCTTGGAGGGCTACACCTTC
CACGGLEGYTF
>TRBV4-2|-|TRBD2|TRBJ2-5
TGTGCCAGCAGCCAAGAACCTACGGGAGGCCTCGGAGAGACCCAGTACTTC
CASSQEPTGGLGETQYF
>TRBV11-2|once|-|TRBJ2-7
TGTGCCAGCAGCCTCCCGCGAGCAGGCCACTCCTACGAGCAGTACTTC
CASSLPRAGHSYEQYF
>TRBV19|-|-|TRBJ1-1
TGTGCCAGTAGTATAGATCAGGGTGCGAACACTGAAGCTTTCTTT
CASSIDQGANTEAFF
>TRBV6-5|-|-|TRBJ1-1
TGTGCCAGCAGTCCCGGGACTAAAATTGCTTTCTTT
CASSPGTKIAFF
>TRBV4-1|-|-|TRBJ1-1
TGCGCCAGCAGCCAAGATCTTCAGGGGACGCACACTGAAGCTTTCTTT
CASSQDLQGTHTEAFF
>TRBV12-5|-|-|TRBJ2-7
TGTGCTAGTGGTATGGACAACTACGAGCAGTACTTC
CASGMDNYEQYF
>TRBV11-2|-|-|TRBJ1-4
TGTGCCAGCAGCCCTAAAGGGCCTCTCAGGAATGAAAAACTGTTTTTT
CASSPKGPLRNEKLFF
>TRBV6-6|-|-|TRBJ1-5
TGTGCCAGCAGTTACTTCTCAGGGACCAATCAGCCCCAGCATTTT
CASSYFSGTNQPQHF
>TRBV29-1|-|-|TRBJ1-2
TGCAGCGCCCTGAGTGACTTGAACTATGGCTACACCTTC
CSALSDLNYGYTF
>TRBV30|-|-|TRBJ1-1
TGTGCCTGGGGATCTGGGGTAGGGACTGAAGCTTTCTTT
CAWGSGVGTEAFF
>TRBV6-1|-|-|TRBJ1-2
TGTGCCAGCAGTGAAGTCGTCTGGGGGTACGGCTACACCTTC
CASSEVVWGYGYTF
>TRBV11-2|-|-|TRBJ2-6
TGTGCCAGCAGCCTTACAGTGGAGCTCTTCGGGGCCAACGTCCTGACTTTC
CASSLTVELFGANVLTF
>TRBV9|-|-|TRBJ1-1
TGTGCCAGCAGCGTAGATTCCACAGATACTAGGAACACTGAAGCTTTCTTT
CASSVDSTDTRNTEAFF
>TRBV10-3|once|TRBD2|TRBJ2-7
TGTGCCATCAGTGTCGGAGGGATGGGGGGGAGCTCCTACGAGCAGTACTTC
CAISVGGMGGSSYEQYF
>TRBV7-9|-|-|TRBJ2-1
TGTGCCAGCAGCTCCCGACTAGACGTTGAGCAGTTCTTC
CASSSRLDVEQFF
>TRBV14|-|-|TRBJ2-2
TGTGCCAGCAGCCAGCGACCGGGGGTGCGCACCGGGGAGCTGTTTTTT
CASSQRPGVRTGELFF
>TRBV6-1|-|-|TRBJ2-7
TGTGCCAGCAGTGAAGAAGGACGGGGGTACTACGAGCAGTACTTC
CASSEEGRGYYEQYF
>TRBV15|-|-|TRBJ2-7
TGTGCCACCAGCAGACTCTCGGGCTCATACGAGCAGTACTTC
CATSRLSGSYEQYF
>TRBV28|once|-|TRBJ2-7
TGTGCCAGCAGTTTACCGGGGCCGTACGAGCAGTACTTC
CASSLPGPYEQYF
>TRBV5-6|-|-|TRBJ1-3
TGTGCCAGCAGCTTGTCCTGGTGGGGGGCTGGAAACACCATATATTTT
CASSLSWWGAGNTIYF
>TRBV27|-|TRBD2|TRBJ2-3
TGTGCCAGCAGTTTATTGGGGGGGACTAGCGGAAAAGATACGCAGTATTTT
CASSLLGGTSGKDTQYF
>TRBV19|once|TRBD1|TRBJ1-1
TGTGCCAGTACCCTGGGACAGCTGAACACTGAAGCTTTCTTT
CASTLGQLNTEAFF
>TRBV4-1|-|TRBD2|TRBJ2-1
TGCGCCAGCACCCGTTACCCAGCGGGAGTTGGGGACAATGAGCAGTTCTTC
CASTRYPAGVGDNEQFF